This is a list of T cell receptor beta chains from one sample in a study of T cell responses to AZD1222 COVID-19 vaccine. Profiled with immunoSEQ multiplex PCR; TCRdb holds only in-frame clones, not every one. In the table there are about 97,000 clones, nearly 90% of which are singletons. The sample in question was peripheral blood, obtained on day 0 of AZD1222 vaccination. The receptor source for this set is an adult in good health. Each CDR3 is given with its conserved first and last residue. D genes are given only for firm matches. Size is stated for part of the rows, as once, few or many counts, or as a class when the clone is expanded.

d_call: NA
j_call: TRBJ1-2
v_call: TRBV19
clone_size: once
cdr3_aa: CASRLSEVEANYGYTF
cdr3_nt: TGTGCCAGTAGGTTAAGTGAGGTGGAAGCTAACTATGGCTACACCTTC

d_call: NA
j_call: TRBJ1-1
v_call: TRBV7-2
clone_size: NA
cdr3_aa: CASSLLGQNTEAFF
cdr3_nt: TGTGCCAGCAGCTTACTGGGACAAAACACTGAAGCTTTCTTT

d_call: TRBD2
j_call: TRBJ2-5
v_call: TRBV2
clone_size: NA
cdr3_aa: CASSRGLAETQYF
cdr3_nt: TGTGCCAGCAGTCGGGGACTAGCCGAGACCCAGTACTTC

d_call: TRBD1
j_call: TRBJ2-1
v_call: TRBV4-1
clone_size: NA
cdr3_aa: CASSPVGQKSYNEQFF
cdr3_nt: TGCGCCAGCAGCCCGGTGGGACAGAAAAGCTACAATGAGCAGTTCTTC

d_call: NA
j_call: TRBJ2-7
v_call: TRBV2
clone_size: NA
cdr3_aa: CASGGGGEQYF
cdr3_nt: TGTGCCAGCGGGGGAGGGGGCGAGCAGTACTTC

d_call: TRBD1
j_call: TRBJ1-6
v_call: TRBV27
clone_size: NA
cdr3_aa: CASRYPGQGNSPLHF
cdr3_nt: TGTGCCAGCAGGTATCCGGGACAGGGTAATTCACCCCTCCACTTT

d_call: NA
j_call: TRBJ1-5
v_call: TRBV6-4
clone_size: NA
cdr3_aa: CASSESGGNQPQHF
cdr3_nt: TGTGCCAGCAGTGAGTCAGGGGGCAATCAGCCCCAGCATTTT

d_call: TRBD1
j_call: TRBJ1-2
v_call: TRBV11-2
clone_size: few
cdr3_aa: CASSLDYRGGYGYTF
cdr3_nt: TGTGCCAGCAGCTTAGATTACAGGGGTGGCTATGGCTACACCTTC

d_call: NA
j_call: TRBJ2-7
v_call: TRBV2
clone_size: few
cdr3_aa: CASSGGAPYEQYF
cdr3_nt: TGTGCCAGCAGTGGCGGGGCCCCCTACGAGCAGTACTTC

d_call: TRBD2
j_call: TRBJ2-1
v_call: TRBV28
clone_size: NA
cdr3_aa: CASSLLAGGRTFF
cdr3_nt: TGTGCCAGCAGTTTACTAGCGGGGGGCCGAACCTTCTTC

d_call: TRBD1
j_call: TRBJ1-2
v_call: TRBV2
clone_size: NA
cdr3_aa: CASRGTAFNYGYTF
cdr3_nt: TGTGCCAGCAGGGGGACAGCATTTAACTATGGCTACACCTTC

d_call: NA
j_call: TRBJ1-2
v_call: TRBV15
clone_size: once
cdr3_aa: CATSRDPTGSRNYGYTF
cdr3_nt: TGTGCCACCAGCAGAGACCCCACAGGGTCGAGGAACTATGGCTACACCTTC

d_call: NA
j_call: TRBJ2-3
v_call: TRBV9
clone_size: few
cdr3_aa: CASSVRELYGDTQYF
cdr3_nt: TGTGCCAGCAGCGTAAGGGAGTTATATGGAGATACGCAGTATTTT

d_call: NA
j_call: TRBJ2-7
v_call: TRBV11-2
clone_size: once
cdr3_aa: CASSFSSDQDEQYF
cdr3_nt: TGTGCCAGCAGCTTTAGTTCGGACCAGGACGAGCAGTACTTC

d_call: NA
j_call: TRBJ2-7
v_call: TRBV30
clone_size: once
cdr3_aa: CAWSVGQHYEQYF
cdr3_nt: TGTGCCTGGAGTGTGGGGCAGCACTACGAGCAGTACTTC

d_call: NA
j_call: TRBJ1-1
v_call: TRBV27
clone_size: few
cdr3_aa: CASSLTRWNTEAFF
cdr3_nt: TGTGCCAGCAGTTTAACCCGTTGGAACACTGAAGCTTTCTTT

d_call: NA
j_call: TRBJ1-1
v_call: TRBV5-5
clone_size: NA
cdr3_aa: CASSLLAATEAFF
cdr3_nt: TGTGCCAGCAGCTTGTTGGCAGCAACTGAAGCTTTCTTT

d_call: NA
j_call: TRBJ1-1
v_call: TRBV28
clone_size: NA
cdr3_aa: CASSLLGKAFF
cdr3_nt: TGTGCCAGCAGTTTACTGGGGAAAGCTTTCTTT

d_call: NA
j_call: TRBJ2-1
v_call: TRBV13
clone_size: NA
cdr3_aa: CASSLASNEQFF
cdr3_nt: TGTGCCAGCAGCTTAGCTAGCAATGAGCAGTTCTTC

d_call: TRBD1
j_call: TRBJ1-1
v_call: TRBV7-6
clone_size: NA
cdr3_aa: CASSPGGPYTEAFF
cdr3_nt: TGTGCCAGCAGCCCAGGGGGGCCCTACACTGAAGCTTTCTTT

d_call: NA
j_call: TRBJ2-4
v_call: TRBV11-3
clone_size: once
cdr3_aa: CASSYSSSGLAKNIQYF
cdr3_nt: TGTGCCAGCAGCTACTCCTCGAGCGGGTTAGCCAAAAACATTCAGTACTTC

d_call: NA
j_call: TRBJ1-1
v_call: TRBV6-5
clone_size: NA
cdr3_aa: CASSYWGVEDTEAFF
cdr3_nt: TGTGCCAGCAGTTACTGGGGGGTCGAGGACACTGAAGCTTTCTTT

d_call: NA
j_call: TRBJ2-7
v_call: TRBV6-2/TRBV6-3
clone_size: NA
cdr3_aa: CASSYTYEQYF
cdr3_nt: TGTGCCAGCAGTTACACATACGAGCAGTACTTC

d_call: TRBD1
j_call: TRBJ1-4
v_call: TRBV6-1
clone_size: NA
cdr3_aa: CASSEGGQGYEKLFF
cdr3_nt: TGTGCCAGCAGTGAAGGGGGACAGGGGTATGAAAAACTGTTTTTT

d_call: TRBD1
j_call: TRBJ2-5
v_call: TRBV11-2
clone_size: NA
cdr3_aa: CASSLPGQGQETQYF
cdr3_nt: TGTGCCAGCAGCCTCCCGGGACAGGGTCAAGAGACCCAGTACTTC

d_call: NA
j_call: TRBJ2-2
v_call: TRBV19
clone_size: NA
cdr3_aa: CASSPRSNEDTGELFF
cdr3_nt: TGTGCCAGTAGTCCCCGATCTAACGAGGACACCGGGGAGCTGTTTTTT

d_call: TRBD1
j_call: TRBJ1-6
v_call: TRBV4-1
clone_size: NA
cdr3_aa: CASSQEVDRGIYNSPLHF
cdr3_nt: TGCGCCAGCAGCCAAGAGGTCGACAGGGGGATCTATAATTCACCCCTCCACTTT

d_call: NA
j_call: TRBJ1-2
v_call: TRBV25-1
clone_size: NA
cdr3_aa: CASSEFGGLAYGYTF
cdr3_nt: TGTGCCAGCAGTGAATTCGGGGGGCTTGCCTATGGCTACACCTTC

d_call: NA
j_call: TRBJ1-1
v_call: TRBV5-4
clone_size: NA
cdr3_aa: CASSLAAGNMNTEAFF
cdr3_nt: TGTGCCAGCAGCTTGGCGGCAGGGAACATGAACACTGAAGCTTTCTTT

d_call: NA
j_call: TRBJ1-2
v_call: TRBV5-6
clone_size: few
cdr3_aa: CASSLSQLYGYTF
cdr3_nt: TGTGCCAGCAGCTTGAGCCAGCTCTATGGCTACACCTTC

d_call: NA
j_call: TRBJ2-2
v_call: TRBV11-2
clone_size: NA
cdr3_aa: CASRQESRHTGELFF
cdr3_nt: TGTGCCAGCAGGCAGGAGTCCCGGCATACCGGGGAGCTGTTTTTT

d_call: NA
j_call: TRBJ1-5
v_call: TRBV24-1
clone_size: NA
cdr3_aa: CATSEAGNQPQHF
cdr3_nt: TGTGCCACCAGTGAGGCTGGCAATCAGCCCCAGCATTTT

d_call: TRBD1
j_call: TRBJ2-3
v_call: TRBV7-6
clone_size: NA
cdr3_aa: CASSLAGTANTDTQYF
cdr3_nt: TGTGCCAGCAGCTTAGCTGGGACAGCTAATACAGATACGCAGTATTTT

d_call: NA
j_call: TRBJ1-5
v_call: TRBV6-5
clone_size: once
cdr3_aa: CASRKQGWGNQPQHF
cdr3_nt: TGTGCCAGCAGAAAACAGGGATGGGGCAATCAGCCCCAGCATTTT

d_call: NA
j_call: TRBJ1-4
v_call: TRBV4-2
clone_size: NA
cdr3_aa: CASSQDRPNEKLFF
cdr3_nt: TGTGCCAGCAGCCAAGATCGTCCTAATGAAAAACTGTTTTTT

d_call: TRBD2
j_call: TRBJ2-2
v_call: TRBV7-2
clone_size: NA
cdr3_aa: CASSSGTSVGGELFF
cdr3_nt: TGTGCCAGCAGCTCCGGGACTAGCGTCGGCGGGGAGCTGTTTTTT

d_call: NA
j_call: TRBJ2-2
v_call: TRBV27
clone_size: NA
cdr3_aa: CASSFVGGSTGELFF
cdr3_nt: TGTGCCAGCAGTTTCGTAGGGGGGAGCACCGGGGAGCTGTTTTTT

d_call: NA
j_call: TRBJ2-3
v_call: TRBV7-2
clone_size: NA
cdr3_aa: CASSHLASSLADTQYF
cdr3_nt: TGTGCCAGCAGCCATTTAGCTTCCTCCCTGGCAGATACGCAGTATTTT

d_call: NA
j_call: TRBJ2-7
v_call: TRBV5-5
clone_size: few
cdr3_aa: CASSLGPQYEQYF
cdr3_nt: TGTGCCAGCAGCTTGGGACCGCAATACGAGCAGTACTTC

d_call: NA
j_call: TRBJ1-2
v_call: TRBV10-3
clone_size: NA
cdr3_aa: CAISEGGAGGYTF
cdr3_nt: TGTGCCATCAGTGAGGGGGGGGCTGGCGGCTACACCTTC

d_call: NA
j_call: TRBJ1-4
v_call: TRBV6-1
clone_size: NA
cdr3_aa: CASSAHSPTNEKLFF
cdr3_nt: TGTGCCAGCAGTGCCCACAGTCCAACTAATGAAAAACTGTTTTTT

d_call: NA
j_call: TRBJ1-5
v_call: TRBV18
clone_size: once
cdr3_aa: CASSAGLSNQPQHF
cdr3_nt: TGTGCCAGCTCCGCCGGACTAAGCAATCAGCCCCAGCATTTT

d_call: NA
j_call: TRBJ1-5
v_call: TRBV19
clone_size: once
cdr3_aa: CASRVTNSNQPQHF
cdr3_nt: TGTGCCAGTAGAGTGACAAATAGCAATCAGCCCCAGCATTTT

d_call: NA
j_call: TRBJ1-6
v_call: TRBV6-6
clone_size: NA
cdr3_aa: CASSLGQFMRIHNSPLHF
cdr3_nt: TGTGCCAGCAGTCTAGGCCAATTTATGCGGATCCATAATTCACCCCTCCACTTT

d_call: TRBD1
j_call: TRBJ1-3
v_call: TRBV28
clone_size: once
cdr3_aa: CASSGSAGGENTIYF
cdr3_nt: TGTGCCAGCAGTGGATCGGCAGGGGGCGAGAACACCATATATTTT

d_call: TRBD1
j_call: TRBJ1-1
v_call: TRBV30
clone_size: NA
cdr3_aa: CAWSPLRDSNTEAFF
cdr3_nt: TGTGCCTGGAGTCCCTTGCGGGACAGCAATACTGAAGCTTTCTTT

d_call: TRBD2
j_call: TRBJ2-7
v_call: TRBV5-1
clone_size: NA
cdr3_aa: CASSTGGDGEQYF
cdr3_nt: TGCGCCAGCAGTACCGGGGGGGACGGCGAGCAGTACTTC